This TCR beta chain was profiled in a study of molecular identifiers for immune sequencing clone quantification. Study summary: RNA from around 20,000 or 100,000 naive CD8 cells was split five ways in replicates, with four sequenced. Regarding the study as a whole: Researchers reportedly could pick up spiked Jurkat TCR RNA from one cell mixed into 1 million or so naive cells.

With listed TCR primers and previously described methods, bulk TCR libraries were prepared. TCRdb re-called the PCR reads with MiXCR, one entry per CDR3 protein. Of over 600,000 distinct CDR3 sequences in the sample, less than 20% were seen once. Germline CDR1 is WSHSY and CDR2 is SAAADI. CDR3 length: 15 residues. V lost 0 bases and J 4 bases, leaving 12 bases between the germline ends. Naive CD8 libraries came from roughly 20,000 to 1,000,000 sorted cells with 10%, 30% or 50% RNA. Turning to this clonotype: Antigen specificity is unknown.

The sequence was collected from a human donor in good health. Some libraries in this study had Jurkat cell RNA spiked in. Specimen: naive CD8+ T cells from blood, with Jurkat cell RNA spiked in. The subset: FACS-sorted CD8+CD4-CCR7+CD45RA+ naive T cells. V and J are TRBV10-2 and TRBJ2-5; the D gene is possibly TRBD2 (6 bases). The CDR3 sequence is CASSESRGSGETQYF. The CDR3 DNA reads TGCGCCAGCAGTGAGTCGCGGGGTAGCGGAGAGACCCAGTACTTC.